The rows below give T cell receptor beta chains drawn from one sample of a study of T cell responses to AZD1222 COVID-19 vaccine. TCRdb's copy holds only in-frame clones and misses some; the assay was immunoSEQ multiplex PCR. Of around 130,000 clones listed, roughly nine tenths were seen once; the top ten hold 2.8%. The material sequenced was peripheral blood, taken on day 0 of AZD1222 vaccination. The receptors were gathered from an adult in good health. Each CDR3 is given with its conserved first and last residue. Each record gives: V gene, D gene, J gene, clone size, CDR3 protein, CDR3 DNA. A D gene is named only where the DNA matches it firmly. Not every row has a clone size; where given, it reads once, few, many or a size class.

>TRBV25-1|.|TRBJ1-2|.
CASSVNREGYTF
TGTGCCAGCAGTGTGAACAGGGAAGGCTACACCTTC
>TRBV7-2|TRBD1|TRBJ2-2|.
CASSSRDRALGELFF
TGTGCCAGCAGCTCTAGGGACAGGGCGCTGGGGGAGCTGTTTTTT
>TRBV12-3/TRBV12-4|.|TRBJ2-6|.
CASSFSGANVLTF
TGTGCCAGCAGTTTCTCTGGGGCCAACGTCCTGACTTTC
>TRBV5-4|.|TRBJ2-1|.
CASSLAYEQFF
TGTGCCAGCAGCTTGGCCTATGAGCAGTTCTTC
>TRBV7-7|.|TRBJ2-1|.
CASSRLWGGNDEQFF
TGTGCCAGCAGCCGCCTGTGGGGAGGCAACGATGAGCAGTTCTTC
>TRBV2|.|TRBJ1-5|.
CASSNREDQPQHF
TGTGCCAGCAGCAACAGGGAGGATCAGCCCCAGCATTTT
>TRBV6-1|.|TRBJ1-2|.
CASSESAAGYGYTF
TGTGCCAGCAGTGAAAGTGCTGCAGGATATGGCTACACCTTC
>TRBV15|TRBD1|TRBJ2-5|.
CATSRVGTGVTETQYF
TGTGCCACCAGCAGAGTGGGGACAGGGGTGACGGAGACCCAGTACTTC
>TRBV10-2|.|TRBJ1-4|.
CASSESGGTNEKLFF
TGCGCCAGCAGTGAGTCGGGGGGGACTAATGAAAAACTGTTTTTT
>TRBV11-2|.|TRBJ2-5|medium-sized
CASSLVGGRETQYF
TGTGCCAGCAGCTTAGTAGGGGGTCGCGAGACCCAGTACTTC
>TRBV7-8|.|TRBJ1-2|once
CASSRLLGTGGYTF
TGTGCCAGCAGCAGACTGCTCGGGACGGGTGGCTACACCTTC
>TRBV19|.|TRBJ1-5|.
CASSTRGGRSNQPQHF
TGTGCCAGTAGTACCCGCGGGGGTCGGAGCAATCAGCCCCAGCATTTT
>TRBV6-5|TRBD2|TRBJ2-1|.
CASRLAGVYNEQFF
TGTGCCAGCAGGCTAGCGGGAGTTTACAATGAGCAGTTCTTC
>TRBV19|.|TRBJ1-1|.
CASVSLGGLTEAFF
TGTGCCAGTGTAAGCTTGGGGGGCCTCACTGAAGCTTTCTTT
>TRBV24-1|TRBD2|TRBJ2-1|once
CATSDAGLAGGHEQFF
TGTGCCACCAGTGATGCCGGACTAGCGGGAGGCCATGAGCAGTTCTTC
>TRBV6-5|.|TRBJ1-1|.
CASSKWNTEAFF
TGTGCCAGCAGTAAGTGGAACACTGAAGCTTTCTTT
>TRBV5-4|TRBD2|TRBJ2-1|.
CASSPLREDLPNEQFF
TGTGCCAGCAGCCCCCTGCGGGAGGACCTACCCAATGAGCAGTTCTTC
>TRBV9|.|TRBJ1-3|.
CASSVDPLSF
TGTGCCAGCAGCGTAGATCCCCTTTCTTTT
>TRBV24-1|.|TRBJ1-2|.
CATSRFGTSGYTF
TGTGCCACCAGCCGCTTCGGGACGTCTGGCTACACCTTC